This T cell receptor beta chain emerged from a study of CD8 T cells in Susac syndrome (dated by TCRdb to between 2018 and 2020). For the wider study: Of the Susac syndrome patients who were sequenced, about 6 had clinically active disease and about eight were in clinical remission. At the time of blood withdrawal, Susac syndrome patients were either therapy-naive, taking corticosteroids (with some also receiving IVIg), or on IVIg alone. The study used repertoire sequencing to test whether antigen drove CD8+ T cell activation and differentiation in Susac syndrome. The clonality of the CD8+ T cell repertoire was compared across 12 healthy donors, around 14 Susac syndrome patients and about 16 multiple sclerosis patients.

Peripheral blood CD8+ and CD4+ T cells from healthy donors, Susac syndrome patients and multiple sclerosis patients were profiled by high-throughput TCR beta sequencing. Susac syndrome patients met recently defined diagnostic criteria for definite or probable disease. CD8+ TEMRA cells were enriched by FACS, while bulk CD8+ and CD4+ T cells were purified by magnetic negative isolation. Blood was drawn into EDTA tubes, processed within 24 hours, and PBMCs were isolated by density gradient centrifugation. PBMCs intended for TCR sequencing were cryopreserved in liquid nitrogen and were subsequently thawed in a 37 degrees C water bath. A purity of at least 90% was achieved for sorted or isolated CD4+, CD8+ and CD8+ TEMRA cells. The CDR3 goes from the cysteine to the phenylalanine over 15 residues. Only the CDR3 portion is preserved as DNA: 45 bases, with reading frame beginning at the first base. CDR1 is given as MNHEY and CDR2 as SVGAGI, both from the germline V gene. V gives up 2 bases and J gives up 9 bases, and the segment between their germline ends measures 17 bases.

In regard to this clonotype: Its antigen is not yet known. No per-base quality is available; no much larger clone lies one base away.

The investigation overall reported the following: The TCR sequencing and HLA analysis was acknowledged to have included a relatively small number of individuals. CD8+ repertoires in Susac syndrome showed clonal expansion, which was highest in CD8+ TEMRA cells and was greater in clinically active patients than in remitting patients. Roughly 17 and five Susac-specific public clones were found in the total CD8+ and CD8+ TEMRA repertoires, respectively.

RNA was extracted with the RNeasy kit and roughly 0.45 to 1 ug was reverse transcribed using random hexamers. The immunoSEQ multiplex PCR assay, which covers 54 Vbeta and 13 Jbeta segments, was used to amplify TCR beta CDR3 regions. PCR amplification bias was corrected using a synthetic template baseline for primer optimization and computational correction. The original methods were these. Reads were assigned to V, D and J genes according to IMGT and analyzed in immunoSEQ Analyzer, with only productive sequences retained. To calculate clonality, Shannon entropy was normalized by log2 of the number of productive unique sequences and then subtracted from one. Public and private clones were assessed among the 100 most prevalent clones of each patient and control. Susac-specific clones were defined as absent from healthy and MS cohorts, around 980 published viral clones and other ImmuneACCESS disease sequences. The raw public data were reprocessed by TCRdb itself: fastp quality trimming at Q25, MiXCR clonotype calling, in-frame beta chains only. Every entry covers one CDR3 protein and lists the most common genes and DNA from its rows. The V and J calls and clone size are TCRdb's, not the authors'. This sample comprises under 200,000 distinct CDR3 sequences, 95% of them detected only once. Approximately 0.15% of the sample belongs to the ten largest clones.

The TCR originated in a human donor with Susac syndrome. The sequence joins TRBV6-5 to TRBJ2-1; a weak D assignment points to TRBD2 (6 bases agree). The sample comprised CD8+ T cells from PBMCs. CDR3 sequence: CASSYRDFRTGEQFF. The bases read TGTGCCAGCAGTTACCGGGACTTCCGTACGGGTGAGCAGTTCTTC.